This T cell receptor (beta chain) was captured in a study of control samples from healthy donors and cancer patients. Sequencing was performed with immunoSEQ multiplex PCR; in TCRdb, only in-frame clones are kept and a portion is missing. Among some 130,000 clones, over 85% were seen once, and the ten largest hold roughly 8%. The germline V and J ends were trimmed by 2 bases and 5 bases, with 19 bases remaining between them. CDR1 and CDR2 (germline): MNHEY, SVGEGT. The CDR3 runs to 17 residues. This chain links TRBV6-2 or TRBV6-3 with TRBJ2-1; D might be TRBD1 or TRBD2, each matching 5 bases. Sequenced sample: PBMCs. This receptor was identified in a man aged 45-65 years with head and neck cancer. CDR3 DNA: TGTGCCAGCAGTTACCTTTGGGACGGTGGGCGACACAATGAGCAGTTCTTC. This encodes CASSYLWDGGRHNEQFF.